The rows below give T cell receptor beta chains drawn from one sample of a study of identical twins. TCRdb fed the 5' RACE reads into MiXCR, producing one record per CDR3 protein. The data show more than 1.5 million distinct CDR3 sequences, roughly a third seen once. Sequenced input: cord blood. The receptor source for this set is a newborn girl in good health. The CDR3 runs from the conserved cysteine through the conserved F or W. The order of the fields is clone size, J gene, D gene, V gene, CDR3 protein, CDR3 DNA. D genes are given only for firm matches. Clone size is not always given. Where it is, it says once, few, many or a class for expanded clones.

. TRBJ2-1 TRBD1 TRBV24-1 CATSDLKSTGAHYEQFF TGTGCCACCAGTGATTTGAAGTCGACAGGGGCTCACTATGAGCAGTTCTTC
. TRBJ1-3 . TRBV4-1 CVSSPMTFVSGNTIYF TGCGTCAGCAGCCCTATGACCTTCGTCTCTGGAAACACCATATATTTT
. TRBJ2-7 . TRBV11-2 CASSLVLGALGEQYF TGTGCCAGCAGCTTAGTGCTGGGGGCGCTTGGCGAGCAGTACTTC
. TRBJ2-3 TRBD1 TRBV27 CASSLSRQGATDTQYF TGTGCCAGCAGTTTATCGAGACAGGGGGCCACAGATACGCAGTATTTT
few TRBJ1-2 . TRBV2 CASSEMAGRGYTF TGTGCCAGCAGTGAAATGGCAGGGAGAGGCTACACCTTC
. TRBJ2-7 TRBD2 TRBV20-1 CSARAGRVANEQYF TGCAGTGCTAGAGCCGGGAGGGTTGCCAATGAGCAGTACTTC
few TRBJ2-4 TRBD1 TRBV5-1 CASSWWTGGIVAKNIQYF TGCGCCAGCAGCTGGTGGACAGGGGGGATAGTAGCCAAAAACATTCAGTACTTC
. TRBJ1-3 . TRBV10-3 CAISVGSSGNTIYF TGTGCCATCAGTGTGGGTTCCTCTGGAAACACCATATATTTT
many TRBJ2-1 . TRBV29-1 CSVGGNEQFF TGCAGCGTTGGGGGCAATGAGCAGTTCTTC
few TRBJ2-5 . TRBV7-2 CASSLFPGVGETQYF TGTGCCAGCAGCTTATTTCCGGGAGTCGGGGAGACCCAGTACTTC
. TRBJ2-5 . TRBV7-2 CASSLGGQYF TGTGCCAGCAGCTTAGGGGGGCAGTACTTC
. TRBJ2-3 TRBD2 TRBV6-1 CASSKTKTSGSPDTQYF TGTGCCAGCAGTAAGACTAAGACTAGCGGGAGTCCAGATACGCAGTATTTT
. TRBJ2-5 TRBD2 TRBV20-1 CSAREAGGQYF TGCAGTGCTAGAGAGGCGGGAGGGCAGTACTTC
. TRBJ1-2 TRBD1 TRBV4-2 CASSQDQAGGWLSGYTF TGTGCCAGCAGCCAAGATCAGGCAGGGGGCTGGCTATCTGGCTACACCTTC
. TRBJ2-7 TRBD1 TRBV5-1 CASARGTTPSYEQYF TGCGCCAGCGCCAGGGGGACCACACCCTCCTACGAGCAGTACTTC
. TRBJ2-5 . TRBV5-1 CASSLVSADQETQYF TGCGCCAGCAGCTTGGTGTCAGCCGATCAAGAGACCCAGTACTTC
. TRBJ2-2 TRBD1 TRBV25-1 CASSRGQANTGELFF TGTGCCAGCAGTAGGGGACAGGCTAACACCGGGGAGCTGTTTTTT
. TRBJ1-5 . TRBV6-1 CASSAPLRGEQPQHF TGTGCCAGCAGCGCACCTCTTAGGGGCGAACAGCCCCAGCATTTT
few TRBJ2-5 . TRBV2 CASSEGWLQETQYF TGTGCCAGCAGTGAAGGGTGGCTCCAAGAGACCCAGTACTTC
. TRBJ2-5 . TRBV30 CAWSVYWFVGEIETQYF TGTGCCTGGAGTGTATATTGGTTTGTGGGTGAGATAGAGACCCAGTACTTC
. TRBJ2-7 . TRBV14 CASSQIKFSYEQYF TGTGCCAGCAGCCAAATTAAGTTCAGTTACGAGCAGTACTTC
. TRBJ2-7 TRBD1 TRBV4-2 CASSQDARDRGSYEQYF TGTGCCAGCAGCCAAGATGCGCGGGACAGGGGTTCCTACGAGCAGTACTTC
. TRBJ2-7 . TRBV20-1 CSASGVAPYEQYF TGCAGTGCTAGCGGGGTGGCCCCCTACGAGCAGTACTTC
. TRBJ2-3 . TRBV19 CASSIEAGSTDTQYF TGTGCCAGTAGTATAGAGGCCGGCAGCACAGATACGCAGTATTTT
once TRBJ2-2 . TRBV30 CAWHLQGLNTGELFF TGTGCCTGGCACTTACAGGGTTTGAACACCGGGGAGCTGTTTTTT
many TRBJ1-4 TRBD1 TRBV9 CASSRGQGKEKLFF TGTGCCAGCAGCCGAGGACAGGGAAAAGAAAAACTGTTTTTT
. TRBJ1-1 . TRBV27 CASSLYGWTEAFF TGTGCCAGCAGTTTATACGGCTGGACTGAAGCTTTCTTT